The TCR beta chain described here comes from a study of T cell responses to AZD1222 COVID-19 vaccine (dated by TCRdb to about 2021). At the level of the whole study: AZD1222 recipients given second doses at about 4 weeks or at about 12 weeks were pooled, since spike-specific TCR depth and breadth were not found to differ between the two schedules. Enrollment into the trials was organized by age into subgroups of 18-55, 56-69 and 70-plus years, and those subgroups contained approximately 160, 26 and 62 TCR-sequenced participants, respectively. A total of 233 trial participants underwent TCR sequencing, of whom about 200 had received two doses of AZD1222 and some 25 had received two doses of the MenACWY control vaccine. General findings and caveats noted by the study authors: Conclusions about previously exposed vaccinees were limited because only a handful of AZD1222 recipients were SARS-CoV-2 seropositive at baseline. The vaccine-associated CD4 TCRs covered the entire spike protein, and the dominant responses fell in regions 160-218 and 743-854. Because no day 14 peak-response samples were available, the repertoires could be characterized only after the peak T cell response. The 56-69-year group was small, and its depth increase did not reach significance, likely because of low power. Reportedly, close to half of the unique spike-specific TCRs recognized epitopes lying outside the regions that are mutated in the B.1.351 and B.1.1.7 variants. Participants were mostly white British, with more females than males. The authors suggested clonal diversity may have been underestimated. Spike-specific TCR breadth and depth rose significantly after two AZD1222 doses compared with day 0 and with MenACWY recipients.

The CDR3 regions of human TCRbeta chains were analyzed by immunosequencing. The paper's processing steps were these. TCRs in the repertoires were compared against a reference library of SARS-CoV-2-specific TCRs that had been generated with the MIRA antigen-specificity platform. Breadth meant the fraction of unique TCRs that were SARS-CoV-2-associated, whereas depth meant the fraction of total T cells that were SARS-CoV-2-associated. Using the MIRA data, each spike-specific TCR was assigned both to the spike region to which the TCR was reactive and to a CD4 or CD8 class. Log10-transformed breadth and depth values were compared by one-way ANOVA with Sidak's multiple comparisons tests. TCRdb mirrors the immuneACCESS table, restricted to in-frame sequences. Some clones are absent from its copies; in checked studies, under half trace to an unresolved V gene, and the reason for the others is unknown. For V, J and clone size, that table is used; D and trimming come from the DNA. For this sample the table gives 97,000 or so clones, of which roughly 80% were detected only once. The top ten hold about 18% of the sample.

Interpreted using the paper, the time point label stands for: baseline before first vaccination. The vaccinee samples were drawn from two UK trials, COV001 and COV002, one of which was a single-blind randomized controlled phase 2/3 trial testing AZD1222 (ChAdOx1 nCoV-19) in healthy adults. Trial participant PBMC samples were collected at day 0 and day 28 after the second dose for TCRbeta chain sequencing. A note on this clone: Its antigen specificity is not known. The input lacks base qualities; no much larger clone sits a single base away.

The clonotype was recovered from an adult in good health. The sample was peripheral blood, taken on day 0 of AZD1222 vaccination.

The sequence in DNA is TGTGCCAGCAGGCCGGACCGGCTAGGCGGAAACACCATATATTTT. Translated, this is CASRPDRLGGNTIYF. The rearranged chain carries TRBV6-5 and TRBJ1-3; the D gene remains uncertain. From a lookup of the germline V gene, CDR1 and CDR2 are MNHEY and SVGAGI. V is pared back by 6 bases and J by 4 bases, with 16 bases lying between the germline termini. Its CDR3 holds 15 amino acids, cysteine through phenylalanine. The sequence is cut down to CDR3 DNA, 45 bases in frame from base 1.